Below, one T cell receptor (beta chain) is given with its context. The sample originates from a study of immune evolution from preneoplasia to lung adenocarcinoma. Germline loops: CDR1 SNHLY, CDR2 FYNNEI. The length of the CDR3 is 14 residues. The ends lost 5 bases at V and 9 bases at J; junction bases unmatched: 8. Data came from immunoSEQ multiplex PCR; TCRdb stores just in-frame clones and leaves some out. This sample has about 5,200 clones; approximately 79% occur once, and the top ten carry about 26%. The chain employs TRBV2 and TRBJ2-1, with TRBD2 matching 9 bases. This sequence was found in a person aged 60 to 70 with lung adenocarcinoma. Sample: FFPE normal lung tissue adjacent to the tumor. In nucleotides, the CDR3 is TGTGCCAGCAGTTCCGGACTAGCGAGCGGTGAGCAGTTCTTC. Translating gives CASSSGLASGEQFF.